Below, 4 T cell receptor beta chains from the same sample are listed, as sequenced in a study of identical twins. MiXCR was run by TCRdb on the 5' RACE reads, yielding one entry per CDR3 protein. This table has hundreds of thousands of distinct CDR3 sequences, 9% to 15% appearing once. These data were also filed under a second study, of yellow fever vaccine responses in identical twins.

Sequences were obtained from PBMCs. All receptors derive from a woman under 30 in good health.

This clonotype was counted between two and nine times. The gene calls are TRBV20-1 and TRBJ1-1; D might be TRBD1 (5 bases). The CDR3 runs to 14 residues. CDR1 DFQATT and CDR2 SNEGSKA come from the germline V gene (reference sequence). V was clipped by 3 bases and J by 3 bases, with 14 bases between them. The CDR3: CSASLTAPYTEAFF. CDR3 in DNA: TGCAGTGCTAGTCTGACAGCCCCGTACACTGAAGCTTTCTTT.

This clonotype was detected many times. The chain links TRBV12-3 or TRBV12-4 to TRBJ2-3; perhaps TRBD1 as D (6 bases). There are 15 residues in the CDR3. The germline V and J ends were trimmed by 1 base and 2 bases, with 10 bases remaining between them. CDR3 DNA: TGTGCCAGCAGTTTAGAGGACAGATTCACAGATACGCAGTATTTT. Its protein is CASSLEDRFTDTQYF.

The chain couples TRBV7-8 to TRBJ2-7; tentatively, D is TRBD2 (7 bases). There are 16 residues in the CDR3. From germline, CDR1 is SGHVS and CDR2 FQNEAQ. The V end lost 3 bases, the J end lost 5 bases, and 20 bases lay between the germline ends. The CDR3 spells CASSFPEGGAHHEQYV. DNA of the CDR3: TGTGCCAGCAGCTTTCCAGAAGGGGGGGCACACCACGAGCAGTACGTC.

The rearrangement uses TRBV4-2 and TRBJ2-5; tentatively, D is TRBD2 (7 bases). CDR3 size: 16 residues. Germline CDR1 is LGHNA and CDR2 is YNFKEQ. Trimming pared 1 base from V and 4 bases from J, leaving 16 bases between. The CDR3 nucleotides read TGTGCCAGCAGCCAAGCCGGAGGGGGGGGACTAGAGACCCAGTACTTC. Protein: CASSQAGGGGLETQYF.